The T cell receptor (beta chain) under discussion was sequenced for a study of cytomegalovirus exposure and HLA in healthy donors. Study-level points and caveats: It was confirmed in vitro that a few of the CMV-associated chains were specific for CMV antigens.

This clone was seen a handful of times. Its antigen is not identified. Healthy bone marrow donors supplied every sample. The junction had 6 bases not matched to a gene; V was cut back by 4 bases and J by 6 bases. The CDR3 contains 14 residues. In germline, CDR1 is SGHRS, CDR2 YFSETQ. Amplification used 60 Vbeta primers and 13 Jbeta primers. TCRdb's copy holds only in-frame clones and misses some; the assay was immunoSEQ multiplex PCR. The sample comprises 150,000 to 170,000 clones, 65% to 85% of which are singletons, and 2.5% to 3% rests with the top ten. This sequence joins TRBV5-1 and TRBJ2-4; 8 nucleotides line up with TRBD1. The sample was PBMCs. The sequence was collected from a man younger than 35 in good health and CMV-seronegative. The DNA for the CDR3 is TGCGCCAGCAGCCCCCAGGGGGCGGGAAACATTCAGTACTTC. It specifies CASSPQGAGNIQYF.